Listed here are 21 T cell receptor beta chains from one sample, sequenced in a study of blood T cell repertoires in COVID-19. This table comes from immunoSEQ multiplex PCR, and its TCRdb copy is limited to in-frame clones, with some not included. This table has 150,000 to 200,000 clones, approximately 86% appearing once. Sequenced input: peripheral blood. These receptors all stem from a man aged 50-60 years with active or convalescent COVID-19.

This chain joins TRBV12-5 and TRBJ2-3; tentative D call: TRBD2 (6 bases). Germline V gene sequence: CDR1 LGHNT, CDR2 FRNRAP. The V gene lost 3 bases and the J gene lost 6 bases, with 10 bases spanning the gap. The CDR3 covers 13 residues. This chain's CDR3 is CASGLLAGDTQYF. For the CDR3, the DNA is TGTGCTAGTGGTTTACTAGCAGGGGATACGCAGTATTTT.

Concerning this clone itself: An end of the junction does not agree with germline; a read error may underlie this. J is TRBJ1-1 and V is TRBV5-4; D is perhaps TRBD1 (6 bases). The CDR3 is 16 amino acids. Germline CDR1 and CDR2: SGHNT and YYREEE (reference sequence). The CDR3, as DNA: TGTGCCCGCAGCTTGGGGGGGGGCGGAGGGAACACTGAAGCTTTCTTT. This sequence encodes CARSLGGGGGNTEAFF.

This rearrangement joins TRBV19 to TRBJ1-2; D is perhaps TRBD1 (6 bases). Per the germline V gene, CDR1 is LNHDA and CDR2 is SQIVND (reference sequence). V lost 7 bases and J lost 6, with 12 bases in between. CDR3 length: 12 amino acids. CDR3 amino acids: CASTLTGDGYTF. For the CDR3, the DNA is TGTGCCAGTACCCTGACAGGCGATGGCTACACCTTC.

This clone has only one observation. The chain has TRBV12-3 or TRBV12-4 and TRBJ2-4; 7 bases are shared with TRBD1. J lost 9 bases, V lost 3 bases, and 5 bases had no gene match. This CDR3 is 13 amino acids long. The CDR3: CASSFEQGSIQYF. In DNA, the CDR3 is TGTGCCAGCAGTTTTGAACAGGGGTCCATTCAGTACTTC.

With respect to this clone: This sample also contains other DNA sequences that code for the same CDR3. This chain's CDR3 is CASSPGGANTEAFF. The CDR3 nucleotides read TGCGCCAGCAGCCCTGGAGGGGCAAACACTGAAGCTTTCTTT. V and J are TRBV5-1 and TRBJ1-1; TRBD1 might be the D (5 bases). There are 14 residues in the CDR3. Trimming shortened V by 4 bases and J by 2 bases, and 12 bases separated the two germline ends. Germline V lookup: CDR1 SGHRS, CDR2 YFSETQ.

CDR3 in DNA: TGTGCCAGTAGTGACGGCCCAGGGTATGAAAAACTGTTTTTT. This codes for CASSDGPGYEKLFF. The chain carries TRBV19 and TRBJ1-4, with D possibly TRBD1 on 5 matching bases. The CDR3 loop spans 14 amino acids. With 5 bases removed from V and 6 bases from J, the gap between germline ends came to 13 bases. The V gene's germline CDR1 is LNHDA and CDR2 SQIVND (reference sequence).

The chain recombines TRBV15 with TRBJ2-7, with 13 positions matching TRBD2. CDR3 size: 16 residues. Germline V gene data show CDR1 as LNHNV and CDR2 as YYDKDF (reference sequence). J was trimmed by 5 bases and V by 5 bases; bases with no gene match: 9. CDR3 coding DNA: TGTGCCACCAGCGCCAGGGGGGGGACTAGCGGGAACGAGCAGTACTTC. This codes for CATSARGGTSGNEQYF.

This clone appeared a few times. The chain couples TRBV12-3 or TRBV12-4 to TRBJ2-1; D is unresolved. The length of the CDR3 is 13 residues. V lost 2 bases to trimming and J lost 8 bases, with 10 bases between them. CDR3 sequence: CASSLTGWDEQFF. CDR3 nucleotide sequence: TGTGCCAGCAGTTTAACGGGTTGGGATGAGCAGTTCTTC.

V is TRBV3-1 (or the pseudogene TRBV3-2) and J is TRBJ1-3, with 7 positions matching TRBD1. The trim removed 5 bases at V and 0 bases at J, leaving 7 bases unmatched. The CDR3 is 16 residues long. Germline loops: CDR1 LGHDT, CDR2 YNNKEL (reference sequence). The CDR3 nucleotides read TGTGCCAGCAGCTACCTGACAGGGAACTCTGGAAACACCATATATTTT. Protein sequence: CASSYLTGNSGNTIYF.

DNA of the CDR3: TGTGCCAGCAGCGTAGCAGGGGGCTCAAGTCTTAACACTGAAGCTTTCTTT. Translated: CASSVAGGSSLNTEAFF. The chain uses TRBV6-2 or TRBV6-3 and TRBJ1-1; 8 nucleotides agree with TRBD1. The germline CDR1 and CDR2 sequences are MNHEY and SVGEGT. V lost 6 bases, J lost 2 bases, and 14 bases stayed unmatched. The CDR3 has 17 amino acids.

The CDR3, as DNA: TGTGCCAGCAGCTCTCTGACAGGGGTGGGGGAAAAACTGTTTTTT. It yields the protein CASSSLTGVGEKLFF. The chain combines TRBV5-6 with TRBJ1-4; 8 bases line up with TRBD1. The CDR3 runs to 15 residues. With 3 bases clipped from V and 8 bases from J, the junction kept 9 bases outside the gene matches. Germline V gives CDR1 SGHDT, CDR2 YYEEEE.

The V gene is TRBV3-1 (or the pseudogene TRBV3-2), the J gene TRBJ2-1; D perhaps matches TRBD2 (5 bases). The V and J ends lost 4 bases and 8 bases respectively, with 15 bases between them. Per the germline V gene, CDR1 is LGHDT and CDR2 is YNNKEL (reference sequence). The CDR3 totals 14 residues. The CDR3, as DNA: TGTGCCAGCAGCCCATCCCCTAGCAGCCATGAGCAGTTCTTC. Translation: CASSPSPSSHEQFF.

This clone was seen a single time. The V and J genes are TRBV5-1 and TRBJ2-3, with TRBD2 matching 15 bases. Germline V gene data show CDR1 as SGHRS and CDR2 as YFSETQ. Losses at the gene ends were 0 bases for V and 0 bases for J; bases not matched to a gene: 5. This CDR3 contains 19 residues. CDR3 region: CASSLAGLAGGLSTDTQYF. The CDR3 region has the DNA TGCGCCAGCAGCTTGGCGGGACTAGCGGGGGGACTTAGCACAGATACGCAGTATTTT.

CDR3 nucleotide sequence: TGCGCCAGCAGCTTGCTTATTATCGGGACTAGCGGGAGAATTCAGTATTTT. Amino acid sequence: CASSLLIIGTSGRIQYF. V and J are TRBV5-1 and TRBJ2-3, with 14 bases matching TRBD2. The CDR3 runs to 17 residues. The V and J ends lost 1 base and 12 bases, in that order; junction bases with no gene match: 13. CDR1 SGHRS and CDR2 YFSETQ come from the germline V gene.

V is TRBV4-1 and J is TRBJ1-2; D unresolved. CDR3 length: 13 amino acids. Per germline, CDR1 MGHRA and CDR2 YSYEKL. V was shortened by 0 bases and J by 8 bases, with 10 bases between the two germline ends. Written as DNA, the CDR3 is TGCGCCAGCAGCCAAGAGGGCATTGGAGGCTACACCTTC. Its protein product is CASSQEGIGGYTF.

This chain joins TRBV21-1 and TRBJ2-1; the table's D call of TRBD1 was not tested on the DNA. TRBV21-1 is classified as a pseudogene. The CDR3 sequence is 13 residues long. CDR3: CAKNRDRYNEQFF. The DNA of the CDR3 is TGTGCCAAGAACCGGGACAGATACAATGAGCAGTTCTTC.

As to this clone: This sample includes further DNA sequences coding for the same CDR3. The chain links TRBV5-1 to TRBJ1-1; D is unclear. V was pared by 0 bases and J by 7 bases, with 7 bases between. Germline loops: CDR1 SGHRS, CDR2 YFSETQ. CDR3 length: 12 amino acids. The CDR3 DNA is TGCGCCAGCAGCTTGGGGGAGAGTGAAGCTTTCTTT. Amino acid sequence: CASSLGESEAFF.

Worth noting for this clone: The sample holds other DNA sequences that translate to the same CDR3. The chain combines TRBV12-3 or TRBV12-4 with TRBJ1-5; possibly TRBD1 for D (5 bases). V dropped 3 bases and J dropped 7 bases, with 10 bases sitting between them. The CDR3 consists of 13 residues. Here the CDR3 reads CASSFGGVQPQHF. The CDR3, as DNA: TGTGCCAGCAGTTTCGGAGGGGTCCAGCCCCAGCATTTT.

The CDR3 sequence: CASSLPGEEKLFF. The CDR3, as DNA: TGTGCCAGCAGCTTGCCCGGGGAGGAAAAACTGTTTTTT. The chain links TRBV5-4 to TRBJ1-4; D is uncertain. The CDR3 extends over 13 amino acids. V shed 1 base and J shed 8 bases, with 9 bases lying between them. Germline loops: CDR1 SGHNT, CDR2 YYREEE (reference sequence). Supplemented by reference TRBV5-4 and TRBJ1-4, the full variable domain reads ETGVTQSPTHLIKTRGQQVTLRCSSQSGHNTVSWYQQALGQGPQFIFQYYREEENGRGNFPPRFSGLQFPNYSSELNVNALELDDSALYLCASSLPGEEKLFFGSGTQLSVL.

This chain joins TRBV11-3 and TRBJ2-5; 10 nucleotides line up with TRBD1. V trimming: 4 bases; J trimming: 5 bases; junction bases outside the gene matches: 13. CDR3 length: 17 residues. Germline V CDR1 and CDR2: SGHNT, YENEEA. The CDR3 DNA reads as TGTGCCAGCAGCTCGCTACCTGGGACAGGGGAGGAGGAGACCCAGTACTTC. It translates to CASSSLPGTGEEETQYF.

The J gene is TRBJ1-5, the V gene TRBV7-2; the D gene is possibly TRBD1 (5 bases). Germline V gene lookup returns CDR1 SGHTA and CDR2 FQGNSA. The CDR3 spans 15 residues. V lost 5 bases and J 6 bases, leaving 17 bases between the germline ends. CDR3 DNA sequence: TGTGCCAGCAGCCAAAAGACAGTCGGCGGTCAGCCCCAGCATTTT. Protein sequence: CASSQKTVGGQPQHF.